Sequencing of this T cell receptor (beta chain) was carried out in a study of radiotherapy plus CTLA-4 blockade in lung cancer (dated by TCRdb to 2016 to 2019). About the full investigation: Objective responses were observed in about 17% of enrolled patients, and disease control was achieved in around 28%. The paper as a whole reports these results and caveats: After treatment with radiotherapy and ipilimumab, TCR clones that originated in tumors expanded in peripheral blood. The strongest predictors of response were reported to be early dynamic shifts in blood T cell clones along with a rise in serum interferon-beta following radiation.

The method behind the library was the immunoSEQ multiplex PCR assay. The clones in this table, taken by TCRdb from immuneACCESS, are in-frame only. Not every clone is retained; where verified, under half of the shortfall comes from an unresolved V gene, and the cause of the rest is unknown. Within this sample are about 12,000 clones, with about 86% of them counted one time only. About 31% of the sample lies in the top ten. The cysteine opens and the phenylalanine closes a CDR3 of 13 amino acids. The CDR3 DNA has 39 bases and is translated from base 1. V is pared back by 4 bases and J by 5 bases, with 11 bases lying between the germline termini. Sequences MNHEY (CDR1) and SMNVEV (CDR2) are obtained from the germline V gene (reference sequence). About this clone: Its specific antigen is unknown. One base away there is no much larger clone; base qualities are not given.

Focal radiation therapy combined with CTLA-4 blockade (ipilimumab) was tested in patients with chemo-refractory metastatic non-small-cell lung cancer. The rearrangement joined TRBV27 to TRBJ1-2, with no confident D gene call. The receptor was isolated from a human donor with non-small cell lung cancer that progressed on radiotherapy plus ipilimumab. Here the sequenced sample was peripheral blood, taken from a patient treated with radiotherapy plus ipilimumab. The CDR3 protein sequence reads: CASSSPPSYGYTF. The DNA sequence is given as TGTGCCAGCAGTTCCCCCCCTTCATATGGCTACACCTTC.